This section outlines one T cell receptor beta chain sequence together with its context. This sample is drawn from a study of shared T cell receptors in the human thymus. The germline V gene encodes CDR1 KGHSH and CDR2 LQKENI. V was clipped by 6 bases and J by 1 base; unmatched bases: 14. The CDR3 has 19 residues. TCRdb's copy holds only in-frame clones and misses some; the assay was immunoSEQ multiplex PCR. Of hundreds of thousands of clones in the sample, 88% are singletons; the top ten hold 0.0095% to 0.011%. These data also formed part of another study, on human thymus T cells. That investigation notes: Having corrective surgery for congenital heart defects, healthy Finnish infants were the ones who donated. Corrective cardiac surgery supplied the resected thymus tissue. Use of V and J genes seemed skewed within the thymic and blood repertoires. Related reports documented highly overlapping thymic repertoires among unrelated individuals.

Sequencing used thymocytes. The origin of this receptor is a boy under two years old with a congenital heart defect. This chain links TRBV18 with TRBJ2-6; 8 bases are a match to TRBD1. This chain's CDR3 is CASSTRGDRRKSGANVLTF. Written as DNA, the CDR3 is TGTGCCAGCTCGACCAGGGGGGACAGGCGTAAATCTGGGGCCAACGTCCTGACTTTC.